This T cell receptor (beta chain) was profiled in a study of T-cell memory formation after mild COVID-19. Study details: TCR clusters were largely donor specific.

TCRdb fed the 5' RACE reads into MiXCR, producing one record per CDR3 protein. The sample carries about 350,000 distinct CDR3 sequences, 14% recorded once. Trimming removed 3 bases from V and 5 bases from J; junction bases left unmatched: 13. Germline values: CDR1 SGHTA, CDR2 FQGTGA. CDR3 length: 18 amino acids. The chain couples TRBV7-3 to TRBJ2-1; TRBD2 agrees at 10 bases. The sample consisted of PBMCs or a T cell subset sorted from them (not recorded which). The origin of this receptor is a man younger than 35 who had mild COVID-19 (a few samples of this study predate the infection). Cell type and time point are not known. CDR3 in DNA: TGTGCCAGCAGCTTTCGGAGCGGGGGGGTTACTGAGGACAATGAGCAGTTCTTC. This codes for CASSFRSGGVTEDNEQFF.